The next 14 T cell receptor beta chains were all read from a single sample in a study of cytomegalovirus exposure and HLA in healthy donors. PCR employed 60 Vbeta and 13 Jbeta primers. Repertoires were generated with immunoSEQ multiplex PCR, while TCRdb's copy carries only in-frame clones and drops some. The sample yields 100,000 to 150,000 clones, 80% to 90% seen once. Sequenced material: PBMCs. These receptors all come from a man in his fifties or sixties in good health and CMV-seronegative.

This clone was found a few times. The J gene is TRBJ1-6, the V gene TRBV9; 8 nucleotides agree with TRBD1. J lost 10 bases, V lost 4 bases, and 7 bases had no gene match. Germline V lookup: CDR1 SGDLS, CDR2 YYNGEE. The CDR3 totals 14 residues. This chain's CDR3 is CASSFGQGGSPLHF. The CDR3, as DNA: TGTGCCAGCAGCTTTGGACAGGGAGGCTCACCCCTCCACTTT.

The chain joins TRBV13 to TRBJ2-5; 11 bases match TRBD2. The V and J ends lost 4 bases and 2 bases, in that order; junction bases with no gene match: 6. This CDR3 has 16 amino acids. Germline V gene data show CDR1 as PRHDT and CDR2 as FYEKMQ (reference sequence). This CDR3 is CASSSRLAGWQETQYF. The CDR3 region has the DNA TGTGCCAGCAGCTCCCGACTAGCGGGGTGGCAAGAGACCCAGTACTTC. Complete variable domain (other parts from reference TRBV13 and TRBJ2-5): AAGVIQSPRHLIKEKRETATLKCYPIPRHDTVYWYQQGPGQDPQFLISFYEKMQSDKGSIPDRFSAQQFSDYHSELNMSSLELGDSALYFCASSSRLAGWQETQYFGPGTRLLVL.

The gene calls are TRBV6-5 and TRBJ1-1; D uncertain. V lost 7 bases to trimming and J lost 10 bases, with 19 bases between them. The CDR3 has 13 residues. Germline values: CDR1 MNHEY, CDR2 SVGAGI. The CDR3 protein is CASTPHPRDVAFF. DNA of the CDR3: TGTGCCAGCACCCCCCATCCGAGAGATGTAGCTTTCTTT.

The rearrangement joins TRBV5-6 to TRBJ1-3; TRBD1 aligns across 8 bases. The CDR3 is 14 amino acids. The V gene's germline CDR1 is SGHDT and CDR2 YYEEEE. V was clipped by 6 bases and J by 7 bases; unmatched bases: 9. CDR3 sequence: CASMLTGAPNTIYF. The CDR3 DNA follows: TGTGCCAGCATGCTGACAGGGGCCCCCAACACCATATATTTT.

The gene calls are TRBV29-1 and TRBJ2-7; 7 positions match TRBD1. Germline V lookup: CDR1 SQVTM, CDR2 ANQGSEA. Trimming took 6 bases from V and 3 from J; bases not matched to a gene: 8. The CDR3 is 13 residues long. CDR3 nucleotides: TGCAGCGTCCTTCACAGGGGCGTCTACGAGCAGTACTTC. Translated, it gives CSVLHRGVYEQYF.

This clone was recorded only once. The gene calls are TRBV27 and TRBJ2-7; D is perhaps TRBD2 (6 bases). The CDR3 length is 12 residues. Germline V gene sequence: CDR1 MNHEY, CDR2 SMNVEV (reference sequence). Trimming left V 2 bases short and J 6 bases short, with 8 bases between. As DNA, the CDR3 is TGTGCCAGCAGTTTAATCGGGGGCGAGCAGTACTTC. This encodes CASSLIGGEQYF.

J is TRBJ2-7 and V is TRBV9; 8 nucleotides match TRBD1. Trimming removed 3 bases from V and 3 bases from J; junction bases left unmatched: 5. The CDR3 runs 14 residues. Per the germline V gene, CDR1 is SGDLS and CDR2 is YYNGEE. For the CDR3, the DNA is TGTGCCAGCAGCGCAGGACAGGGTGGCTACGAGCAGTACTTC. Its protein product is CASSAGQGGYEQYF.

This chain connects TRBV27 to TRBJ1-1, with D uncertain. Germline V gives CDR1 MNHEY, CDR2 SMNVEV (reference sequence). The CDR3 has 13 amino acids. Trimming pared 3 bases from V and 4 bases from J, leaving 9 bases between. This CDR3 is CASSFGEGTEAFF. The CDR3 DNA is TGTGCCAGCAGTTTTGGCGAGGGCACTGAAGCTTTCTTT.

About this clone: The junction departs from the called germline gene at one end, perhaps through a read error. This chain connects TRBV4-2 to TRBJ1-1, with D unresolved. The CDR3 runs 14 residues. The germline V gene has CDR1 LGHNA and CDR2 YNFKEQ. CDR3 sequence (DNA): TGTGCCAGCGGCCAAGATATGGGGAGCACTGAAGCTTTCTTT. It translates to CASGQDMGSTEAFF.

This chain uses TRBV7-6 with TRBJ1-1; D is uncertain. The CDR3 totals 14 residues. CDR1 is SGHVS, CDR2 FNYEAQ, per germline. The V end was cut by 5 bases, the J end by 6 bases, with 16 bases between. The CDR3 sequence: CASSPGGFSPEAFF. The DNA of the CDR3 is TGTGCCAGCAGCCCGGGAGGTTTTAGCCCTGAAGCTTTCTTT.

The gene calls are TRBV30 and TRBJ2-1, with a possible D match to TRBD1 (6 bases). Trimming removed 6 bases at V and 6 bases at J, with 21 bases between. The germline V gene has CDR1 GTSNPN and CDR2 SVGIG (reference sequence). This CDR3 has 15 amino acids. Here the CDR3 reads CACLPGRGDTNEQFF. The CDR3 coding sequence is TGTGCCTGCCTCCCCGGCAGGGGTGACACCAATGAGCAGTTCTTC.

This chain's CDR3 is CASRTLGGQGNEKLFF. The CDR3 nucleotides are TGCGCCAGCCGTACATTGGGGGGACAGGGAAATGAAAAACTGTTTTTT. The V and J genes are TRBV5-1 and TRBJ1-4, with 9 bases aligning to TRBD1. The CDR3 has 16 residues. V lost 7 bases, J lost 5 bases, and 12 bases stayed unmatched. CDR1 and CDR2 (germline): SGHRS, YFSETQ.

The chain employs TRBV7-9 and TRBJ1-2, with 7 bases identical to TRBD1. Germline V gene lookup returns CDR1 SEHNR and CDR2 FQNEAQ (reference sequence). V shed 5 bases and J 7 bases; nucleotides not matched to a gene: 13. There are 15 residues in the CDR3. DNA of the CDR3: TGTGCCAGCAGCCCTAGTCGAGGGGGCGTAAGTGGCTACACCTTC. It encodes CASSPSRGGVSGYTF.

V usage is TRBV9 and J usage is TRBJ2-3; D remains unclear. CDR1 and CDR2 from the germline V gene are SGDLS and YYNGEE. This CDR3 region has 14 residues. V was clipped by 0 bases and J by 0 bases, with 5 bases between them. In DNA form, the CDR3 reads TGTGCCAGCAGCGTAGCGCGGAGCACAGATACGCAGTATTTT. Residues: CASSVARSTDTQYF.